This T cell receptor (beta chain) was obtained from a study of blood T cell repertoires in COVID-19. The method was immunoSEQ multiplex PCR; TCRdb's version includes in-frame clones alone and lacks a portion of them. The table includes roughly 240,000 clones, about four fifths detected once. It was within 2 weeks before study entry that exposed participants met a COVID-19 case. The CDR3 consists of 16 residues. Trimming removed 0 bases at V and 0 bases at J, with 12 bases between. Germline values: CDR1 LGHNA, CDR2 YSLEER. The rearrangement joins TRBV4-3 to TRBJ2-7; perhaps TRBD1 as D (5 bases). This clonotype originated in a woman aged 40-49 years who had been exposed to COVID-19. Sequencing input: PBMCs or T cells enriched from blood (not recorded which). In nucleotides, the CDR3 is TGCGCCAGCAGCCAAGAAGACAGCCCCGGCTCCTACGAGCAGTACTTC. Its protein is CASSQEDSPGSYEQYF.